This T cell receptor beta chain was identified during a study of regulatory T cells in long-lasting Graves disease (dated by TCRdb to the early 2020s). Background on the whole study: Antithyroid drugs had been taken for less than 3 months by newly diagnosed Graves' disease patients. This study used TCR sequencing and RNA sequencing of peripheral blood to compare persistent Graves' disease patients against newly diagnosed Graves' disease patients. The study took place in China and was registered as a clinical trial. A total of about 33 samples underwent TCR sequencing, from about 13 patients with persistent Graves' disease and 20 patients with newly diagnosed Graves' disease. Results the study describes overall, beyond this receptor: TRBV28, TRBJ1-2 and TRBJ2-5 were preferentially used in persistent disease, while TRBV20-1 and TRBJ2-1 were favored in newly diagnosed disease. Because the primary lesion, thyroid tissue, could not be accessed, the study looked at peripheral blood alone. The authors noted that the small sample size was a limitation that may lower accuracy. Sequencing and analysis were limited to the TCR beta chain. Persistent patients shared more public clonotypes among themselves (approximately 2,500) than newly diagnosed patients did (about 970). Lower TCR Shannon entropy and fewer highly expanded clones were observed in persistent Graves' disease patients than in newly diagnosed patients, which suggested clonal expansion.

Comment on this clonotype: This clone's antigen is unknown. This may arise from a read error, as a much more abundant clone is one base away.

The sample's time point label is to be understood as: newly diagnosed GD, antithyroid drugs for less than 3 months. RNA was extracted from PBMCs in TRIzol for both TCR sequencing and RNA sequencing. Graves' disease was diagnosed according to American Thyroid Association guidelines. Patients for the study were recruited at an endocrinology department in Xi'an, China. Each patient gave approximately 10 milliliters of peripheral blood, collected in an EDTA anticoagulant tube. Ficoll Paque Plus density gradient separation was used to isolate PBMCs, and no additional T cell sorting was done. RNA quality was checked with an Agilent 2100 Bioanalyzer and agarose gel, and concentration with a NanoDrop 2000. Including the terminal cysteine and phenylalanine, the CDR3 comprises 14 residues. Kept here is only the CDR3 DNA, which spans 42 bases and is read in frame from base 1. As encoded in the germline V gene (reference sequence), CDR1 is LGHDT while CDR2 is YNNKEL.

The method was multiplex PCR. TCRdb records Illumina HiSeq 4000 as the sequencer. CDR3 regions were amplified by Arm-PCR with iRepertoire HTBI primers to construct TCR beta libraries. Before sequencing, the PCR products went through gel purification. On the study's bioinformatics: Across samples, 62 TRBV and 13 to 15 TRBJ segments were identified and used for gene usage analysis of CDR3 amino acid clonotypes. COPE and FqMerger were used to merge the filtered high-quality paired reads into contigs. BLAST was used to align contigs to IMGT TRBV, TRBD and TRBJ reference genes, with CDR3 defined following IMGT. Any clonotype with a frequency above 0.1% was classified as a highly expanded clone. Shannon entropy was used to measure repertoire diversity, and the Gini coefficient was used to measure V-J evenness. Clonotypes shared by more than one individual were considered public. TCRdb reran the public reads through fastp at Q25 and MiXCR, keeping productive beta chains. Records with the same CDR3 protein are collapsed into one entry carrying the most frequent genes and DNA. TCRdb's processing, not the authors', yielded these V and J calls. For this sample the table gives 400,000 to 500,000 distinct CDR3 sequences, of which roughly 15% were detected only once. The ten top clones hold about 25% of the sample.

This sample was also put to use in a study of T cells in Graves' hyperthyroidism and ophthalmopathy. From that second study: Stable Graves' hyperthyroidism was defined as the absence of progression to ophthalmopathy over 18 months of follow-up. Hyperthyroidism patients were newly diagnosed, had a disease duration of under 2 months, and were aged 18 to 65 years. Any patient with an uncontrolled infection, another autoimmune disease, pregnancy or lactation was excluded. Diagnoses relied on clinical symptoms, serum thyroxine and TRAb, thyroid ultrasound and orbital computed tomography. A first-round RT-PCR of the TCR CDR3 used the HTBI primer set with the Qiagen OneStep RT-PCR kit. Most expanded thyroid clonotypes (frequency above 0.001) were also found in blood, which suggests that blood repertoires may mirror thyroid immune responses. A model built on a 13 V-J signature distinguished ophthalmopathy from stable hyperthyroidism, reaching around 88% sensitivity and about 81% specificity in cross-validation and 80%/75% in testing. During validation, the model predicted progression to ophthalmopathy a median of about 5.9 months ahead of onset, with just under 71% sensitivity and 72% to 85% specificity. To identify TCR V-J signatures that set the groups apart, the researchers used a discovery cohort of about a hundred patients, made up of around 40 with Graves' ophthalmopathy and 55 to 65 with stable Graves' hyperthyroidism. Prospective prediction of ophthalmopathy was tested in an independent validation cohort of 18 to 20 hyperthyroidism patients and some 17 patients who later progressed to ophthalmopathy. The 100 or so discovery patients were randomly split 7:3 into training and test sets. In addition, the study compared T-cell repertoires in thyroid tissue and in blood from about 6 Graves' hyperthyroidism patients. After sampling, hyperthyroidism patients received methimazole starting at 30 mg daily, and ophthalmopathy patients received high-dose intravenous methylprednisolone. Libraries were constructed in a second round of multiplex PCR, after which size selection and purification were performed. Libraries were sequenced paired-end with 100 bp reads on an Illumina HiSeq2000. Raw data were processed with SOAPnuke, discarding reads with adapters, uncalled bases, mean Phred below 15, or no exact constant-primer or identifier match. High-quality paired reads were merged with COPE v1.2.5, and unique nucleotide sequences were defined as clonotypes. MiTCR v1.1 was used to align the clonotypes against IMGT TRBV, TRBD and TRBJ reference segments. Analysis was restricted to V-J combinations with a frequency above 0.0001, which covered about 99% of repertoires. A TCS score was defined as the ratio between F50 (clonal expansion) and ExV (chaos), using BLOSUM62-based TCRdist between CDR3 peptides within each V-J. Welch's t-statistics and random forest reduced fewer than 600 V-J features to 13, which were used in a naive Bayes classifier (R e1071). No statistical method was used to fix the sample size in advance, and group allocation was not hidden from the investigators. The paper reports TCR Vbeta CDR3 sequencing of over 120 peripheral blood samples: approximately 41 ophthalmopathy, under 80 hyperthyroidism and around 17 progressor patients.

The sample was peripheral blood mononuclear cells (PBMCs), taken at new diagnosis, from a patient treated with antithyroid drugs. The chain is made from TRBV3-1 and TRBJ2-7; the D gene cannot be resolved beyond TRBD1 or TRBD2, each matching 5 bases. This receptor was obtained from a woman in her late teens or twenties with Graves disease. Donor details come from another sample of the same person, matched by shared clones. The CDR3 reads CASSQGGSSYVQYF. The DNA sequence reads TGTGCCAGCAGCCAAGGGGGGTCCTCCTACGTGCAGTACTTC.